These 17 T cell receptor beta chains share one sample of origin, sequenced in a study of technical replicates of blood from several donors. The repertoire was sequenced with immunoSEQ multiplex PCR; TCRdb's copy has only in-frame clones and lacks some. The table has 79,000 or so clones, around nine tenths seen once. Sequenced sample: T cells isolated from PBMCs. These receptors came from a human donor in good health.

V gene TRBV4-2 combines with J gene TRBJ1-1; 11 nucleotides match TRBD1. The CDR3 extends over 17 amino acids. Germline V gene data show CDR1 as LGHNA and CDR2 as YNFKEQ. J was trimmed by 1 base and V by 1 base; bases with no gene match: 5. DNA for the CDR3: TGTGCCAGCAGCCAAGTCGGACAGGGGGCGTGGAACACTGAAGCTTTCTTT. This codes for CASSQVGQGAWNTEAFF.

This chain links TRBV7-9 with TRBJ1-1, with D perhaps TRBD1 (6 bases). Germline V gives CDR1 SEHNR, CDR2 FQNEAQ (reference sequence). The CDR3 is made up of 15 amino acids. Trimming took off 5 bases at V and 1 base at J, with 14 bases between the two ends. Here the CDR3 DNA reads TGTGCCAGCAGCCCAGCGGGGGCGGGGAACACTGAAGCTTTCTTT. Translating gives CASSPAGAGNTEAFF.

This chain uses TRBV6-5 with TRBJ1-5; no firm D call. In germline, CDR1 is MNHEY, CDR2 SVGAGI. The length of the CDR3 is 14 residues. V was shortened by 2 bases and J by 2 bases, with 7 bases between the two germline ends. As DNA, the CDR3 is TGTGCCAGCAGTTACGTGGGCGGCAATCAGCCCCAGCATTTT. Translation gives CASSYVGGNQPQHF.

The rearrangement joins TRBV9 to TRBJ1-4, with D hard to call. Trimming stripped 3 bases from V and 4 bases from J, with 7 bases between. CDR1 SGDLS and CDR2 YYNGEE come from the germline V gene. This CDR3 is 13 amino acids long. The CDR3 loop reads CASSDSYNEKLFF. The DNA of the CDR3 is TGTGCCAGCAGCGATTCCTATAATGAAAAACTGTTTTTT. The full variable domain, rest sourced from reference TRBV9 and TRBJ1-4, is DSGVTQTPKHLITATGQRVTLRCSPRSGDLSVYWYQQSLDQGLQFLIQYYNGEERAKGNILERFSAQQFPDLHSELNLSSLELGDSALYFCASSDSYNEKLFFGSGTQLSVL.

This rearrangement joins TRBV7-2 to TRBJ2-7, with 10 bases matching TRBD2. The CDR3 totals 14 residues. Germline-derived CDR1 and CDR2 are SGHTA and FQGNSA. V lost 5 bases and J lost 7; bases outside the gene matches: 8. The CDR3 sequence: CASSKTSGQREQYF. The CDR3 DNA sequence: TGTGCCAGCAGCAAGACTAGCGGGCAACGAGAGCAGTACTTC. The full variable domain, rest sourced from reference TRBV7-2 and TRBJ2-7, is GAGVSQSPSNKVTEKGKDVELRCDPISGHTALYWYRQSLGQGLEFLIYFQGNSAPDKSGLPSDRFSAERTGGSVSTLTIQRTQQEDSAVYLCASSKTSGQREQYFGPGTRLTVT.

The count of this clone is one. The chain has TRBV4-1 and TRBJ2-1; D possibly corresponds to TRBD2 (6 bases). Looked up from germline, CDR1 is MGHRA and CDR2 is YSYEKL. Trimming took off 1 base at V and 6 bases at J, with 19 bases between the two ends. This CDR3 contains 17 residues. CDR3: CASSQGLLAPKSNEQFF. The CDR3 DNA is TGCGCCAGCAGCCAAGGGTTACTAGCCCCTAAGAGCAATGAGCAGTTCTTC.

The V and J genes are TRBV9 and TRBJ1-4; weak D call: TRBD1 (5 bases). V dropped 0 bases and J dropped 1 base, with 7 bases sitting between them. Germline loops: CDR1 SGDLS, CDR2 YYNGEE. The CDR3 sequence is 15 residues long. Written as DNA, the CDR3 is TGTGCCAGCAGCGTAGGGGGGGGAACTAATGAAAAACTGTTTTTT. Its protein product is CASSVGGGTNEKLFF.

This chain uses TRBV28 with TRBJ2-7; D is possibly TRBD2 (5 bases). The CDR3 totals 12 residues. Germline-derived CDR1 and CDR2 are MDHEN and SYDVKM. V was pared by 3 bases and J by 4 bases, with 7 bases between. The CDR3 DNA sequence: TGTGCCAGCAGTTTTACTAGATACGAGCAGTACTTC. Protein product: CASSFTRYEQYF.

The rearrangement joins TRBV6-1 to TRBJ1-1, with 8 bases that match TRBD1. V trimming: 6 bases; J trimming: 4 bases; junction bases outside the gene matches: 7. The CDR3 runs to 14 residues. The germline gives CDR1 MNHNS, CDR2 SASEGT. CDR3 sequence (DNA): TGTGCCAGCAGCGGAGTACAGGGGGTCACTGAAGCTTTCTTT. Translating it yields CASSGVQGVTEAFF.

The rearrangement uses TRBV4-1 and TRBJ2-3; 12 positions match TRBD2. The germline V gene encodes CDR1 MGHRA and CDR2 YSYEKL. V dropped 3 bases and J dropped 2; count of bases not matched to a gene: 9. The CDR3 spans 18 residues. The CDR3 protein is CASSHTTGTSGYTDTQYF. CDR3 coding DNA: TGCGCCAGCAGCCACACTACCGGGACTAGCGGGTACACAGATACGCAGTATTTT.

The V and J genes are TRBV4-1 and TRBJ2-3, with D perhaps TRBD2 (5 bases). Deletions cut 3 bases from V and 0 bases from J, with 10 bases between. Germline V CDR1 and CDR2: MGHRA, YSYEKL. This CDR3 contains 15 residues. Written as DNA, the CDR3 is TGCGCCAGCAGCCAGCTAGCCTCTAGCACAGATACGCAGTATTTT. Translated: CASSQLASSTDTQYF.

This chain connects TRBV19 to TRBJ1-5; 7 nucleotides align to TRBD1. Trimming took 6 bases from V and 7 from J; bases not matched to a gene: 15. CDR1 and CDR2 from the germline V gene are LNHDA and SQIVND (reference sequence). The CDR3 loop spans 16 amino acids. The CDR3 here is CASSARDRSVDQPQHF. CDR3 DNA: TGTGCCAGTAGCGCCCGGGACAGATCGGTGGACCAGCCCCAGCATTTT.

CDR3 sequence (DNA): TGTGCCATCAGTGAGAGGGCCGGTTCGGGACACCAGTCGCTAAGCACCGGGGAGCTGTTTTTT. Translation gives CAISERAGSGHQSLSTGELFF. The chain has TRBV10-3 and TRBJ2-2; tentatively, D is TRBD1 (6 bases). CDR3 length: 21 amino acids. The germline CDR1 and CDR2 sequences are ENHRY and SYGVKD. V was pared by 2 bases and J by 4 bases, with 29 bases between.

This rearrangement joins TRBV4-1 to TRBJ2-3, with 7 bases matching TRBD2. The V gene's germline CDR1 is MGHRA and CDR2 YSYEKL. The CDR3 consists of 15 residues. V shed 5 bases and J 2 bases; nucleotides not matched to a gene: 7. The CDR3 region is CASSYREAYTDTQYF. CDR3 sequence (DNA): TGCGCCAGCAGCTACCGGGAGGCCTACACAGATACGCAGTATTTT.

The chain uses TRBV4-1 and TRBJ1-1; 11 nucleotides line up with TRBD1. The CDR3 sequence is 14 residues long. From germline, CDR1 is MGHRA and CDR2 YSYEKL. V was pared by 4 bases and J by 3 bases, with 1 base of the junction left unmatched. In nucleotides, the CDR3 is TGCGCCAGCAGCCCGGGACAGGGGGACACTGAAGCTTTCTTT. Amino acids: CASSPGQGDTEAFF.

This chain joins TRBV6-5 and TRBJ2-1, with D possibly TRBD1 on 5 matching bases. The CDR3 spans 16 residues. CDR1 is MNHEY, CDR2 SVGAGI, per germline. The V gene lost 0 bases and the J gene lost 6 bases, with 15 bases spanning the gap. This CDR3 reads CASSYSSGIPLNEQFF. The CDR3 DNA sequence: TGTGCCAGCAGTTACTCGTCAGGGATACCCCTCAATGAGCAGTTCTTC.

The gene calls are TRBV7-7 and TRBJ2-3; D ambiguous. The CDR3 is 15 amino acids. The V end lost 3 bases, the J end lost 2 bases, and 12 bases lay between the germline ends. Per the germline V gene, CDR1 is SSHAT and CDR2 is FNYEAQ (reference sequence). CDR3 nucleotides: TGTGCCAGCAGCTTCACTGCGGCAGTCACAGATACGCAGTATTTT. This codes for CASSFTAAVTDTQYF.